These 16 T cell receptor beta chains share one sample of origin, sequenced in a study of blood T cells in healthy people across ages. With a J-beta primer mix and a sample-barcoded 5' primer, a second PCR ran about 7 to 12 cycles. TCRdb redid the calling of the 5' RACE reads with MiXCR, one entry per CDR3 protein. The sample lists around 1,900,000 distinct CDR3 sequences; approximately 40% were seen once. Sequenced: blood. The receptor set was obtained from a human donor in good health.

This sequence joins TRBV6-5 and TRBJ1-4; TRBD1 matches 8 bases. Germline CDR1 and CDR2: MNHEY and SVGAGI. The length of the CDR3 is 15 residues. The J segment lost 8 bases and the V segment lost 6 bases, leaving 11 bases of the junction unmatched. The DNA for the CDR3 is TGTGCCAGCAGACCCCGACAGGGGAGAGACGAAAAACTGTTTTTT. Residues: CASRPRQGRDEKLFF.

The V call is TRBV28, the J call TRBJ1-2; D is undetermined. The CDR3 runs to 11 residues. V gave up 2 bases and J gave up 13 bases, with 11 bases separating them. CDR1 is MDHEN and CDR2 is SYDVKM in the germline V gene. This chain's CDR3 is CASSLVDRTTF. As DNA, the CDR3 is TGTGCCAGCAGTTTAGTGGACCGGACCACCTTC.

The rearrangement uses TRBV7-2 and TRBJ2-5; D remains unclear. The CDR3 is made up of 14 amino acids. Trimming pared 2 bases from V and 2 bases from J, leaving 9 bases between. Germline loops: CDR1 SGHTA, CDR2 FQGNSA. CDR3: CASSLMLQQETQYF. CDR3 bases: TGTGCCAGCAGCTTAATGCTACAGCAAGAGACCCAGTACTTC.

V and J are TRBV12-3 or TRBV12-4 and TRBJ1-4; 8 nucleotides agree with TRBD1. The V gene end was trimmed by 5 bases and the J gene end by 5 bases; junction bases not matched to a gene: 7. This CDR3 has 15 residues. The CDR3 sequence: CASSPSAGGNEKLFF. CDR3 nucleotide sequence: TGTGCCAGCAGTCCCTCGGCAGGGGGCAATGAAAAACTGTTTTTT.

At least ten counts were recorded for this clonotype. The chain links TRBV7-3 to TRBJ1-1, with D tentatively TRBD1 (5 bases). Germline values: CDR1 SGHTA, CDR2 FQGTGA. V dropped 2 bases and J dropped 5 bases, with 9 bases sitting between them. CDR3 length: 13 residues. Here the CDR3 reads CASSLLRGTEAFF. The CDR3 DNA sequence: TGTGCCAGCAGCTTATTGAGGGGAACTGAAGCTTTCTTT.

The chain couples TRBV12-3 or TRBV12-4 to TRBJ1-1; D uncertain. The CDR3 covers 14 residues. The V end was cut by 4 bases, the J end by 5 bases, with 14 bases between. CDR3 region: CASSYWAGGTEAFF. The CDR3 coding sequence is TGTGCCAGCAGTTATTGGGCAGGCGGGACTGAAGCTTTCTTT.

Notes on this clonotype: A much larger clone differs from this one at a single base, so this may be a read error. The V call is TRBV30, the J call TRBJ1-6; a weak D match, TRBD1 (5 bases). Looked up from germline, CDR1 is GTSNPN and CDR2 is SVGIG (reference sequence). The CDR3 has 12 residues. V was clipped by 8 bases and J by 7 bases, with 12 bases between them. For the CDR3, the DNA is TGTGCCAGGGACTCAGGGAATTCACCCCTCCACTTT. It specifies CARDSGNSPLHF.

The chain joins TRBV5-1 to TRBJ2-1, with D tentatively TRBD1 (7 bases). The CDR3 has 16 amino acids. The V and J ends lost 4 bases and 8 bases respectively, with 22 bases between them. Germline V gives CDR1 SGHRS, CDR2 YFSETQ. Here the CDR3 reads CASSPTSGGRGDEQFF. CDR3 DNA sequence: TGCGCCAGCAGCCCAACATCAGGGGGGCGAGGCGATGAGCAGTTCTTC.

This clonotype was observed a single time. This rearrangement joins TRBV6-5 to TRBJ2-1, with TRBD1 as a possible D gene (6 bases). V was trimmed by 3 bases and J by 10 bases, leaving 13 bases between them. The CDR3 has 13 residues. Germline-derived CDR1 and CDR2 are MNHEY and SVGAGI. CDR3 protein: CASSYPDSYEQFF. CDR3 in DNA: TGTGCCAGCAGTTATCCGGACAGCTACGAGCAGTTCTTC.

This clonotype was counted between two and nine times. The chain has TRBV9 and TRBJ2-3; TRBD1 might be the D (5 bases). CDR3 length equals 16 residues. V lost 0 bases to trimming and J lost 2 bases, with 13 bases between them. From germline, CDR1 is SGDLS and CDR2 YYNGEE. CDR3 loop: CASSVDPQGITDTQYF. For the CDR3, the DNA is TGTGCCAGCAGCGTAGACCCCCAGGGTATCACAGATACGCAGTATTTT.

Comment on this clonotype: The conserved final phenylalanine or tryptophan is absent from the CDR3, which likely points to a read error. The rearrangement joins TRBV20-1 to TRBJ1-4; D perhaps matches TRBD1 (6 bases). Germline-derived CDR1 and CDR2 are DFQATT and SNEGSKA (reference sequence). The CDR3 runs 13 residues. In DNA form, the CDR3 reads TGCAGTGCTATGGTGGGGGCTGGAGAAAGACTGTTTTTG. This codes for CSAMVGAGERLFL.

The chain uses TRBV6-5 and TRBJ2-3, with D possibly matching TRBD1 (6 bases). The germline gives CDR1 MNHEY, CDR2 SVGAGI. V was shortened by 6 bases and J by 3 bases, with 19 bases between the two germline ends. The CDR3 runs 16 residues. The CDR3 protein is CASRDFTGMQTDTQYF. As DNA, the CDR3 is TGTGCCAGCAGAGATTTTACAGGGATGCAAACAGATACGCAGTATTTT.

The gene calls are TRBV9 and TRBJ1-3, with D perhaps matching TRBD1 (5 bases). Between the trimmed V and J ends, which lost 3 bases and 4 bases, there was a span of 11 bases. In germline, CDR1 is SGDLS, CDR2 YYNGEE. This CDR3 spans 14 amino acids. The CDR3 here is CASSGGDGGNTIYF. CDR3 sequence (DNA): TGTGCCAGCAGCGGGGGGGACGGGGGAAACACCATATATTTT. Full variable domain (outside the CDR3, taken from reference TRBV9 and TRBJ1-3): DSGVTQTPKHLITATGQRVTLRCSPRSGDLSVYWYQQSLDQGLQFLIQYYNGEERAKGNILERFSAQQFPDLHSELNLSSLELGDSALYFCASSGGDGGNTIYFGEGSWLTVV.

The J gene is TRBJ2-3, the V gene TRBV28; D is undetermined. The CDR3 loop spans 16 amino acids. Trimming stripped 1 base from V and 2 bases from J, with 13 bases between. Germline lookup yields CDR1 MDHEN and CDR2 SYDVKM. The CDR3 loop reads CASSLFGVFTTDTQYF. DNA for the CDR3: TGTGCCAGCAGTTTATTTGGGGTATTTACCACAGATACGCAGTATTTT.

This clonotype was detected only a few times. Written as DNA, the CDR3 is TGTGCCACCAGCCAATCCGGTACAGGGTTATACGAGCAGTACTTC. As protein: CATSQSGTGLYEQYF. The chain uses TRBV15 and TRBJ2-7; TRBD1 is a possible D gene (6 bases). V was trimmed by 5 bases and J by 4 bases, leaving 18 bases between them. This CDR3 has 15 residues. From germline, CDR1 is LNHNV and CDR2 YYDKDF (reference sequence).

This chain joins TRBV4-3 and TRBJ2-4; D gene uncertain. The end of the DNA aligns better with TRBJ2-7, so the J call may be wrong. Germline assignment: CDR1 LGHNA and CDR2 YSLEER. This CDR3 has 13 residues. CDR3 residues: CASSQTTRNEQYF. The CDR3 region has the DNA TGCGCCAGCAGCCAAACTACTCGGAACGAGCAGTACTTC.